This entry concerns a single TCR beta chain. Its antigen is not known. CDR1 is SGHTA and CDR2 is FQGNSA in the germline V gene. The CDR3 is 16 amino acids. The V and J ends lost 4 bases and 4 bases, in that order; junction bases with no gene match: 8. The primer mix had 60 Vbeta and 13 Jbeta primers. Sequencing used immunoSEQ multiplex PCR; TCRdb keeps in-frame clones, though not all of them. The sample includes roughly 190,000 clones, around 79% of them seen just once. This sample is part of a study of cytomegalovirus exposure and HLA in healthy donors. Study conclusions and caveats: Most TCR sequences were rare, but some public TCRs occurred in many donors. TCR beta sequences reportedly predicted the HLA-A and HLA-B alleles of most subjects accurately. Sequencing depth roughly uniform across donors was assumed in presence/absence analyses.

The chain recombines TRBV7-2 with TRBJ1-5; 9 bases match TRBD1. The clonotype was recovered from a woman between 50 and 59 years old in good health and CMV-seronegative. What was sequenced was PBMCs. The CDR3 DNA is TGTGCCAGCAGCTCACCCGGGACAGGGAAGAATCAGCCCCAGCATTTT. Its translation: CASSSPGTGKNQPQHF. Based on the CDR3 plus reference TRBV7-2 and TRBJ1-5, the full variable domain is GAGVSQSPSNKVTEKGKDVELRCDPISGHTALYWYRQSLGQGLEFLIYFQGNSAPDKSGLPSDRFSAERTGGSVSTLTIQRTQQEDSAVYLCASSSPGTGKNQPQHFGDGTRLSIL.